This record looks at one TCR beta chain sequence and its context. Its target is not known. 13 Jbeta primers and 60 Vbeta primers were used for the PCR. In the authors' workflow: In a later analysis, of some 80 million unique beta chains, roughly 11 million appeared in at least two donors. The repertoire was sequenced with immunoSEQ multiplex PCR; TCRdb's copy has only in-frame clones and lacks some. For V, J and clone size, that table is used; D and trimming come from the DNA. The sample records about 180,000 clones, roughly 85% being singletons. This sample stems from a study of cytomegalovirus exposure and HLA in healthy donors. In the study overall: HLA-typed donors were the source of 80 million to 90 million unique TCRs, which an early data release held. General study results and limits: Many donors carried some public TCRs, although rarity characterized most TCR sequences.

Germline V gives CDR1 SNHLY, CDR2 FYNNEI. The CDR3 consists of 19 residues. The V and J ends lost 3 bases and 3 bases, in that order; junction bases with no gene match: 11. Sequencing was carried out using PBMCs. The chain has TRBV2 and TRBJ2-3; TRBD2 matches at 14 bases. The receptor comes from a boy between 2 and 10 years old in good health and CMV-seronegative. CDR3 DNA: TGTGCCAGCAGTGAGCCCGGGACTAGCGGGAGAACCCGGACAGATACGCAGTATTTT. It yields the protein CASSEPGTSGRTRTDTQYF. Drawing the rest from reference TRBV2 and TRBJ2-3, the complete variable domain is EPEVTQTPSHQVTQMGQEVILRCVPISNHLYFYWYRQILGQKVEFLVSFYNNEISEKSEIFDDQFSVERPDGSNFTLKIRSTKLEDSAMYFCASSEPGTSGRTRTDTQYFGPGTRLTVL.